Below are 3 T cell receptor beta chains sequenced from a single sample in a study of CD8 T cells in Susac syndrome. With random hexamers, reverse transcription was performed on about 0.5 to 1 ug of RNA. TCRdb itself ran the immunoSEQ multiplex PCR reads through MiXCR, one entry per CDR3 protein. Of 150,000 to 200,000 distinct CDR3 sequences listed, around 96% were seen once; the top ten hold around 0.085%. Sample: CD4+ T cells from PBMCs. These receptors were taken from a human donor with multiple sclerosis.

CDR3 nucleotides: TGTGCCAGCAGCCAAGGGGAGACAGGGGCTTACGAGCAGTACTTC. Protein: CASSQGETGAYEQYF. The chain has TRBV3-1 and TRBJ2-7, with TRBD1 identical over 8 bases. The CDR3 loop spans 15 amino acids. J was trimmed by 4 bases and V by 1 base; bases with no gene match: 6. Germline assignment: CDR1 LGHDT and CDR2 YNNKEL (reference sequence).

The chain recombines TRBV20-1 with TRBJ2-7; TRBD2 aligns across 12 bases. CDR3 length: 13 residues. Germline lookup yields CDR1 DFQATT and CDR2 SNEGSKA (reference sequence). Losses at the gene ends were 4 bases for V and 9 bases for J; bases not matched to a gene: 7. The CDR3 is CSATTSGRVGQYF. The CDR3 DNA reads as TGCAGTGCTACGACTAGCGGGAGAGTCGGGCAGTACTTC.

V is TRBV5-4 and J is TRBJ2-5; D gene uncertain. V lost 4 bases and J lost 5, with 12 bases in between. Germline V CDR1 and CDR2: SGHNT, YYREEE (reference sequence). The CDR3 has 13 residues. DNA for the CDR3: TGTGCCAGCAGCCCGCAAAGCAGCGAGACCCAGTACTTC. Its translation is CASSPQSSETQYF.